This TCR beta chain was sequenced during a study of T cell repertoires in cytomegalovirus infection. The wider study: Used in the study were CMV epitopes, some recently identified and HLA-C-restricted, others well-studied and HLA-B-restricted. Public TCR beta signatures marked donors with CMV infection and the matching HLA.

The germline V gene encodes CDR1 SQVTM and CDR2 ANQGSEA. The CDR3 spans 14 residues. J was trimmed by 1 base and V by 7 bases; bases with no gene match: 7. Worth noting for this clonotype: Its antigen is not identified.

Study-wide results and limits: The cumulative frequency of public TCR beta families distinguished individuals who carried CMV together with the relevant HLA. Ex vivo responses were dominated by HLA-C-restricted CMV-specific TCR beta clonotypes.

TCRdb re-derived calls from the reads in MiXCR, one entry per CDR3 protein. The sample contains approximately 990,000 distinct CDR3 sequences, 30% to 40% of which appear only once. This TCR came from a human donor in good health (CMV status not recorded). Some clones in this sample may be carry-over from other donors' samples. Sequenced material: cultured CD8+ T cells from PBMCs, taken from culture after CMV antigen stimulation. The V gene is TRBV29-1, the J gene TRBJ1-1; 9 bases agree with TRBD1. The chain's CDR3 is CSGWTGDRNTEAFF. Here the CDR3 DNA reads TGCAGCGGGTGGACAGGGGACAGGAACACTGAAGCTTTCTTT.